This TCR beta chain emerged from a study of blood T cell repertoires in COVID-19. TCRdb's table, derived via immunoSEQ multiplex PCR, lists solely in-frame clones and lacks some. The sample consists of hundreds of thousands of clones, about 87% of them appearing once. The CDR3 sequence is 15 residues long. V gave up 4 bases and J gave up 6 bases, with 18 bases separating them. CDR1 and CDR2 (germline): KGHSH, LQKENI. V usage is TRBV18 and J usage is TRBJ1-2; tentative D call: TRBD1 (6 bases). Sequences were obtained from PBMCs or T cells enriched from blood (not recorded which). This sequence was found in a woman aged 45-65 years who had recovered from COVID-19. CDR3 region: CASSRVSGRGDGYTF. CDR3 nucleotide sequence: TGTGCCAGCTCACGGGTCTCGGGCAGGGGAGATGGCTACACCTTC.